Described below is a single TCR beta chain sequence and its context. Enrolment of Seattle patients took place during active infection, and they were followed longitudinally. Here immunoSEQ multiplex PCR was the method, and the copy in TCRdb shows in-frame clones only, minus some. This sample has approximately 480,000 clones, with roughly 89% found just once. This entry belongs to a study of blood T cell repertoires in COVID-19. Looking at the study overall: The cDNA or gDNA used as material had been derived from T cells, B-cell-depleted T cells, or PBMCs.

Per germline, CDR1 WSHSY and CDR2 SAAADI. The CDR3 runs 15 residues. V lost 3 bases, J lost 6 bases, and 5 bases stayed unmatched. The sequence derives from a man aged 18 to 35 with COVID-19, enrolled during active disease. The gene calls are TRBV10-2 and TRBJ2-1; TRBD2 agrees at 10 bases. The sequenced sample consisted of peripheral blood. CDR3 protein: CASSDLAGVFNEQFF. CDR3 coding DNA: TGCGCCAGCAGTGATCTAGCGGGGGTTTTCAATGAGCAGTTCTTC.